These 5 T cell receptor beta chains came from one sample sequenced in a study of cytomegalovirus exposure and HLA in healthy donors. The PCR employed 60 Vbeta primers together with 13 Jbeta primers. TCRdb's table, derived via immunoSEQ multiplex PCR, lists solely in-frame clones and lacks some. The sample yields about 160,000 clones, 75% to 80% seen once. Sequenced input: PBMCs. All receptors come from a woman between 50 and 59 years old in good health and CMV-seropositive.

The chain has TRBV18 and TRBJ2-7; possible D gene TRBD2, 6 bases. The CDR3 runs 16 residues. The V gene lost 1 base and the J gene lost 2 bases, with 15 bases spanning the gap. CDR1 and CDR2 from the germline V gene are KGHSH and LQKENI. CDR3 in DNA: TGTGCCAGCTCACCACTGGATCGGGAGAACCCCTACGAGCAGTACTTC. Amino acids: CASSPLDRENPYEQYF.

The J gene is TRBJ2-7, the V gene TRBV5-5, with TRBD1 identical over 9 bases. V was clipped by 3 bases and J by 2 bases; unmatched bases: 6. The CDR3 runs 15 residues. Germline V gene data show CDR1 as SGHKS and CDR2 as YYEKEE (reference sequence). The CDR3 loop reads CASSSSGQGTYEQYF. In DNA, the CDR3 is TGTGCCAGCAGCTCCTCGGGACAGGGAACCTACGAGCAGTACTTC.

This sequence joins TRBV18 and TRBJ1-1; 8 bases line up with TRBD1. Germline V gene sequence: CDR1 KGHSH, CDR2 LQKENI. CDR3 length: 17 residues. V lost 4 bases and J lost 4; bases outside the gene matches: 14. The CDR3 is CASSRAGGASLFTEAFF. The DNA for the CDR3 is TGTGCCAGCTCACGGGCAGGGGGCGCCTCCCTGTTCACTGAAGCTTTCTTT. Looking up the rest from reference TRBV18 and TRBJ1-1 gives the full variable domain: NAGVMQNPRHLVRRRGQEARLRCSPMKGHSHVYWYRQLPEEGLKFMVYLQKENIIDESGMPKERFSAEFPKEGPSILRIQQVVRGDSAAYFCASSRAGGASLFTEAFFGQGTRLTVV.

This rearrangement joins TRBV9 to TRBJ2-5; 8 nucleotides line up with TRBD2. Germline V CDR1 and CDR2: SGDLS, YYNGEE. Germline trimming cut 0 bases from V and 0 bases from J; bases unmatched to any gene: 7. There are 17 residues in the CDR3. CDR3 in DNA: TGTGCCAGCAGCGTAGACGGGGGGGCGGACGACCAAGAGACCCAGTACTTC. Encoded protein: CASSVDGGADDQETQYF.

This rearrangement joins TRBV2 to TRBJ2-2; tentatively, D is TRBD2 (6 bases). The CDR3 loop spans 16 amino acids. V dropped 5 bases and J dropped 5 bases, with 18 bases sitting between them. Germline V gene data show CDR1 as SNHLY and CDR2 as FYNNEI. CDR3 DNA sequence: TGTGCCAGCAGTAGTCTGGGAGGACTGAGGACCGGGGAGCTGTTTTTT. The encoded protein is CASSSLGGLRTGELFF.